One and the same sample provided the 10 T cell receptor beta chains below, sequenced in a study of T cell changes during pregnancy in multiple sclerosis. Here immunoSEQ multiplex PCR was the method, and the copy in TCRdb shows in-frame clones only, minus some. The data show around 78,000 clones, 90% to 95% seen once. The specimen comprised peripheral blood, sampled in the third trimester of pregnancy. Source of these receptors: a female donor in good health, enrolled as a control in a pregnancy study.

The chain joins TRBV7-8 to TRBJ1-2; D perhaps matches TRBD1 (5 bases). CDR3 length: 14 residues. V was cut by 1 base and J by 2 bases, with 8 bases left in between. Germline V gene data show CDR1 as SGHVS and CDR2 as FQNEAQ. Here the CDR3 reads CASSLGTSNYGYTF. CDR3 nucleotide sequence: TGTGCCAGCAGCTTAGGGACATCAAACTATGGCTACACCTTC.

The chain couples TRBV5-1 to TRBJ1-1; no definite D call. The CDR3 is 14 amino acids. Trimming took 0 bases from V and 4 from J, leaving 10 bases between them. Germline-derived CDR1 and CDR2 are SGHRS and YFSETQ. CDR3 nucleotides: TGCGCCAGCAGCTTGGCGGGGAGCCGCACTGAAGCTTTCTTT. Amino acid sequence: CASSLAGSRTEAFF.

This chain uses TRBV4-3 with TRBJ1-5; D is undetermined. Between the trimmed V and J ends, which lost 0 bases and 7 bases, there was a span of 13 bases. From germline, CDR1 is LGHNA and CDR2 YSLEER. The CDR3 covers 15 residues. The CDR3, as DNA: TGCGCCAGCAGCCAAGATCTTGTCAACAAGCAGCCCCAGCATTTT. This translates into CASSQDLVNKQPQHF.

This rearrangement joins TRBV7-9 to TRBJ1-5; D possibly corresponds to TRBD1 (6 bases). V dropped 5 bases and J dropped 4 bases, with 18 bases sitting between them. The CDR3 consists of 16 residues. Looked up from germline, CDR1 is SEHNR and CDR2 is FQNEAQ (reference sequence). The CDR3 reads CASSRGAPRGNQPQHF. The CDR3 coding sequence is TGTGCCAGCAGCCGGGGGGCCCCCCGAGGTAATCAGCCCCAGCATTTT. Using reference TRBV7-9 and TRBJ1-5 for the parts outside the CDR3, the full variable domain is DTGVSQNPRHKITKRGQNVTFRCDPISEHNRLYWYRQTLGQGPEFLTYFQNEAQLEKSRLLSDRFSAERPKGSFSTLEIQRTEQGDSAMYLCASSRGAPRGNQPQHFGDGTRLSIL.

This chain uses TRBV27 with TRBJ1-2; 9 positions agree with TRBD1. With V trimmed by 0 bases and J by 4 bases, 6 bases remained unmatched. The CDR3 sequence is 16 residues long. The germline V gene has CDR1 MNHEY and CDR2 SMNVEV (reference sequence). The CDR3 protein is CASSLSRGDRVYGYTF. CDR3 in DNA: TGTGCCAGCAGTTTATCGCGGGGGGACAGGGTCTATGGCTACACCTTC.

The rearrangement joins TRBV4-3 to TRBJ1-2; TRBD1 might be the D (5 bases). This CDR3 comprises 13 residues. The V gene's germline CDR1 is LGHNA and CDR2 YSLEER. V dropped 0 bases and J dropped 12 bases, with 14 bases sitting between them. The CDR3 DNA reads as TGCGCCAGCAGCCAAGATTGGGGCCAGCCTCACACCTTC. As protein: CASSQDWGQPHTF.

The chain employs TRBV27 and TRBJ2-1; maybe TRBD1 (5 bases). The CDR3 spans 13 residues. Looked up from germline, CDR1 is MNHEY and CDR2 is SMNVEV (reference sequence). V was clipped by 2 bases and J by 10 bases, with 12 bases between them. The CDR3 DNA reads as TGTGCCAGCAGTTTAGTTAGTAGGGGCGAGCAGTTCTTC. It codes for CASSLVSRGEQFF.

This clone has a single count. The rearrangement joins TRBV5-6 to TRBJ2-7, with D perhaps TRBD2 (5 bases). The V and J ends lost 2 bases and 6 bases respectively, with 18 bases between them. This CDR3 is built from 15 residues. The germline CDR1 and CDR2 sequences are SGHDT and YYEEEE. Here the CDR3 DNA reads TGTGCCAGCAGCTTTGGGTCGGGGAAACTATTCGAGCAGTACTTC. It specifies CASSFGSGKLFEQYF.

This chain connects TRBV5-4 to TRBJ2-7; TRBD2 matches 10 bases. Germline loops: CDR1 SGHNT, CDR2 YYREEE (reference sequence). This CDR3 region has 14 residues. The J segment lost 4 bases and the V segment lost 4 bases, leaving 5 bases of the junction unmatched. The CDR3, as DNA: TGTGCCAGCAGCGTTAGCGGGGGGCCTTACGAGCAGTACTTC. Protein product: CASSVSGGPYEQYF.

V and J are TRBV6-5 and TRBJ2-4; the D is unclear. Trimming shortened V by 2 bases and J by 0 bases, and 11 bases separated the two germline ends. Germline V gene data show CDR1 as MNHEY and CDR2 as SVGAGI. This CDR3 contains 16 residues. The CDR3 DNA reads TGTGCCAGCAGTTACGGCAGTCTGATAGCCAAAAACATTCAGTACTTC. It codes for CASSYGSLIAKNIQYF.